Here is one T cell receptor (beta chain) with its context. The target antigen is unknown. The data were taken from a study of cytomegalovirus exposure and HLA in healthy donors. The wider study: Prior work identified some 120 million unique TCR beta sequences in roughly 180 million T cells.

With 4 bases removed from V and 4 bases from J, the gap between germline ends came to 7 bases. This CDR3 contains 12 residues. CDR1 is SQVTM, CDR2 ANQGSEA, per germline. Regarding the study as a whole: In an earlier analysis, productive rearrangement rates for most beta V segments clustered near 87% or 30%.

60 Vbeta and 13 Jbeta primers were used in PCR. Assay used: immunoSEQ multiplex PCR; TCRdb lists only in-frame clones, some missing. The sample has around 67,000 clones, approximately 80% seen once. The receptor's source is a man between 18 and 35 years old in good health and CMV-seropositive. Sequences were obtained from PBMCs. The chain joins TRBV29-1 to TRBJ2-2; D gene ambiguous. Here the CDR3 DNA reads TGCAGCGTTGTGTACGGCACCGGGGAGCTGTTTTTT. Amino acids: CSVVYGTGELFF.